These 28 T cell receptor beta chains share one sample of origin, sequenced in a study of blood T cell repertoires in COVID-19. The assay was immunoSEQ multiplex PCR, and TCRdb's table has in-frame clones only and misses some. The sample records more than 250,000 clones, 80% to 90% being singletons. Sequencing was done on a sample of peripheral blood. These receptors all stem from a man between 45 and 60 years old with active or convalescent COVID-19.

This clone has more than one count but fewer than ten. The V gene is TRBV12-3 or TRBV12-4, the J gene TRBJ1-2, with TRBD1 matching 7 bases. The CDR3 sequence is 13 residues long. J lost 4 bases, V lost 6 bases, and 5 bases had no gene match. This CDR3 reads CASSTDRVYGYTF. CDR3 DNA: TGTGCCAGCAGCACTGACAGGGTCTATGGCTACACCTTC.

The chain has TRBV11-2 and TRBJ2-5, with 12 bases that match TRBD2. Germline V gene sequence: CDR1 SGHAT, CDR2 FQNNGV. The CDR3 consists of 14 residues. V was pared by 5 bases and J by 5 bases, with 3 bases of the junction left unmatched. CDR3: CASSLAGGHETQYF. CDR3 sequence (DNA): TGTGCCAGCAGCCTAGCGGGGGGGCACGAGACCCAGTACTTC.

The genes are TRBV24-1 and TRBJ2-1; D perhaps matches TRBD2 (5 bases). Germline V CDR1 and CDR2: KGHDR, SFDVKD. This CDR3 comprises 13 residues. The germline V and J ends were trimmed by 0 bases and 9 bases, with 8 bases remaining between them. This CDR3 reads CATSDLLRGEQFF. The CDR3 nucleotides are TGTGCCACCAGTGATTTGCTTCGGGGTGAGCAGTTCTTC.

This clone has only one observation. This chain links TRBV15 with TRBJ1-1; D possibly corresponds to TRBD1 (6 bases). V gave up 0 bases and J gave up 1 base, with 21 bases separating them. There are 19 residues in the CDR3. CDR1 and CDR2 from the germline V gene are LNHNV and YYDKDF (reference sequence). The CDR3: CATSRDSGQGFYWNTEAFF. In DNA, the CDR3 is TGTGCCACCAGCAGAGATTCGGGGCAGGGGTTTTACTGGAACACTGAAGCTTTCTTT.

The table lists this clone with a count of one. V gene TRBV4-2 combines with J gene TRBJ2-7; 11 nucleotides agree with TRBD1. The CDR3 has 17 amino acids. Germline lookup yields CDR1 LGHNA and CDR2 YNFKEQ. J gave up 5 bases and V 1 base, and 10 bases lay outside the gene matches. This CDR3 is CASSQGAGTGGMNEQYF. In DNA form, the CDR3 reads TGTGCCAGCAGCCAAGGAGCCGGGACAGGGGGGATGAACGAGCAGTACTTC.

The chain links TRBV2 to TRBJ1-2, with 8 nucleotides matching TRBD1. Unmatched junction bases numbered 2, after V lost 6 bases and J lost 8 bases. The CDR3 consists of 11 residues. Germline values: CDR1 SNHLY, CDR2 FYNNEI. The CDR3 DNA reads TGTGCCAGCAGACAGGGGGGAGGCTACACCTTC. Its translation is CASRQGGGYTF.

The CDR3 loop reads CASSSGGYTDTQYF. CDR3 DNA sequence: TGTGCCAGCAGCTCCGGGGGGTACACAGATACGCAGTATTTT. The chain recombines TRBV5-6 with TRBJ2-3, with TRBD2 identical over 7 bases. CDR3 size: 14 residues. V lost 3 bases to trimming and J lost 2 bases; unmatched junction nucleotides: 3. The V gene's germline CDR1 is SGHDT and CDR2 YYEEEE.

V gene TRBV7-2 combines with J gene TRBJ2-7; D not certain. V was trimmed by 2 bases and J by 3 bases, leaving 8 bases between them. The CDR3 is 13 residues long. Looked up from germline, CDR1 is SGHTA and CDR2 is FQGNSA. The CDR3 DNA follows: TGTGCCAGCAGCTTATTTCCGGGCTACGAGCAGTACTTC. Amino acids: CASSLFPGYEQYF.

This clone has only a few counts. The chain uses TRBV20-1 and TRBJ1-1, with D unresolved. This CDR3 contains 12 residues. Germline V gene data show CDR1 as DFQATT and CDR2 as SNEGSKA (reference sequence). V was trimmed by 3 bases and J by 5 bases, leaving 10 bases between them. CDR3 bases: TGCAGTGCTAGTGAACCAGAAACTGAAGCTTTCTTT. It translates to CSASEPETEAFF.

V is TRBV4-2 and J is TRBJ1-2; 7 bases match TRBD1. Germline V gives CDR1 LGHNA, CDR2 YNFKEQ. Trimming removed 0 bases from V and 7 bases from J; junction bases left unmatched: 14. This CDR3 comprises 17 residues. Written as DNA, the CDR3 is TGTGCCAGCAGCCAAGAAGAACAGGGGTGGAGTGGCGGTGGCTACACCTTC. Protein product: CASSQEEQGWSGGGYTF.

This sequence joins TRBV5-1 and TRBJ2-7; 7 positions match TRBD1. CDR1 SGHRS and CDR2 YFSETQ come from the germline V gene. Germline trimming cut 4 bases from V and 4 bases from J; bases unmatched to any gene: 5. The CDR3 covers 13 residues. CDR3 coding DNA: TGCGCCAGCAGCGCCGGGACAGAATACGAGCAGTACTTC. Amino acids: CASSAGTEYEQYF.

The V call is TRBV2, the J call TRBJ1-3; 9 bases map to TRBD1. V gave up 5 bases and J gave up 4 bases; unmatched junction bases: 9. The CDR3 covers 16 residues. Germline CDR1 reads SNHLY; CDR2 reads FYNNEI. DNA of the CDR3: TGTGCCAGCAGTAGACAGGGGGTTACGATCGGAAACACCATATATTTT. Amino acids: CASSRQGVTIGNTIYF.

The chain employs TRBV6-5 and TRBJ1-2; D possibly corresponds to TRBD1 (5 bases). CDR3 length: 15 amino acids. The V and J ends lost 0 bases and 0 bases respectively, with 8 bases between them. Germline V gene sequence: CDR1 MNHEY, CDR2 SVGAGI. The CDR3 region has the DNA TGTGCCAGCAGTTACTCGAGACAGCCTAACTATGGCTACACCTTC. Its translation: CASSYSRQPNYGYTF.

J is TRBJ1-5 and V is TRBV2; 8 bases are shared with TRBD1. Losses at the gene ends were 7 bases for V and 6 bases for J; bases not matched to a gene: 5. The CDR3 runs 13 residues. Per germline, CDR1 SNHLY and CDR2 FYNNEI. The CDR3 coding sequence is TGTGCCAGCATAGGACAGGGAAGTCAGCCCCAGCATTTT. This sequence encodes CASIGQGSQPQHF.

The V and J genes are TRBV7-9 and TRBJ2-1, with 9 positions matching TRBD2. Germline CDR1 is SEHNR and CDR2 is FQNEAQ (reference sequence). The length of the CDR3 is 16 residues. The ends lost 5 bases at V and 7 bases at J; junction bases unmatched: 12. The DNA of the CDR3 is TGTGCCAGCAGCCCCCGTGGCGGGGGGGGAATGAATGAGCAGTTCTTC. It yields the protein CASSPRGGGGMNEQFF.

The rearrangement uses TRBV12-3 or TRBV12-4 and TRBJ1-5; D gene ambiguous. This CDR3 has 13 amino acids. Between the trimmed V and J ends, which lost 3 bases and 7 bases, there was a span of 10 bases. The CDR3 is CASSFAGSQPQHF. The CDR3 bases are TGTGCCAGCAGTTTCGCTGGGAGCCAGCCCCAGCATTTT.

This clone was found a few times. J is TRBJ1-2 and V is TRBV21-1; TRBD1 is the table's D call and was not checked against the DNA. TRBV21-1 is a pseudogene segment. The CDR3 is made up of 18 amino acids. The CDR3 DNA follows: TGTGCCAGCAGCAAATCAGGGACAGGGAAATACCCTAACTATGGCTACACCTTC. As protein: CASSKSGTGKYPNYGYTF.

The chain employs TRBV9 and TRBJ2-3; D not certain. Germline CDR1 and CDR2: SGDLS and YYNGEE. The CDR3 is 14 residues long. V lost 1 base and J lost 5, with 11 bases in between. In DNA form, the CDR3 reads TGTGCCAGCAGCGTAAGTCCTAGTGGAGATACGCAGTATTTT. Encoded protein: CASSVSPSGDTQYF.

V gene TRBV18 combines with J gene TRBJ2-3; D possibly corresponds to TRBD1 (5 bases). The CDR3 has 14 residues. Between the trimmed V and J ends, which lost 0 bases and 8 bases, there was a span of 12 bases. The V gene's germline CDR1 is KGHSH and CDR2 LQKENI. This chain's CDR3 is CASSPPRGGRTQYF. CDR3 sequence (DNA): TGTGCCAGCTCACCACCTAGGGGTGGACGTACGCAGTATTTT.

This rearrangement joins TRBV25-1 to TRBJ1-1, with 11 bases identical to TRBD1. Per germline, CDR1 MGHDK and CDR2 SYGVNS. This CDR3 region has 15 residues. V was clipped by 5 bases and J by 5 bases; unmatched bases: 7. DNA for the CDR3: TGTGCCAGCAGTCCTCCGGACAGGGGGCAAACTGAAGCTTTCTTT. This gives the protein CASSPPDRGQTEAFF.

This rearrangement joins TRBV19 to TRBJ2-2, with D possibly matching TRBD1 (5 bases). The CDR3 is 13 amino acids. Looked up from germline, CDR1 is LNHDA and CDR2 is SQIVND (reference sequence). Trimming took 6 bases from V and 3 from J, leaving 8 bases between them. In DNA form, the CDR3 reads TGTGCCAGTAGCCAGACAGACACCGGGGAGCTGTTTTTT. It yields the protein CASSQTDTGELFF. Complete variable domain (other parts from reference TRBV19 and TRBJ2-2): DGGITQSPKYLFRKEGQNVTLSCEQNLNHDAMYWYRQDPGQGLRLIYYSQIVNDFQKGDIAEGYSVSREKKESFPLTVTSAQKNPTAFYLCASSQTDTGELFFGEGSRLTVL.

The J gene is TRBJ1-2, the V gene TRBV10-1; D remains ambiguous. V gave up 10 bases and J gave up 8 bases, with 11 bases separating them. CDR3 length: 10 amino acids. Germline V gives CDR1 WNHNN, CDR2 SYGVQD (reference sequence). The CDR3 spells CATKTRGYTF. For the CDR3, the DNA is TGCGCCACCAAAACTCGGGGCTACACCTTC.

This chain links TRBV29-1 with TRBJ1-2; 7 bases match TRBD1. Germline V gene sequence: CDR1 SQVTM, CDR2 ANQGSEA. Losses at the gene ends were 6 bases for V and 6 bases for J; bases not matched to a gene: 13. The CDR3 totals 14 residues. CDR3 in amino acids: CSVGGTGERNGYTF. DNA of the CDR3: TGCAGCGTAGGAGGTACAGGGGAGAGGAATGGCTACACCTTC.

The CDR3 region is CASSLRGQGGNYGYTF. CDR3 DNA sequence: TGTGCCAGCAGCCTACGCGGACAGGGGGGCAACTATGGCTACACCTTC. The chain couples TRBV6-6 to TRBJ1-2; 10 nucleotides line up with TRBD1. The V segment lost 6 bases and the J segment 2 bases; nucleotides outside the gene matches: 9. The CDR3 sequence is 16 residues long. The germline V gene encodes CDR1 MNHNY and CDR2 SVGAGI (reference sequence).

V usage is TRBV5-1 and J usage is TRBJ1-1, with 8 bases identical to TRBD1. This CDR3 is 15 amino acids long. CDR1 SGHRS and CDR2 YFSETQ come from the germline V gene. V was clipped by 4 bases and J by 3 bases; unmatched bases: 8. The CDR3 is CASSVSQGAHTEAFF. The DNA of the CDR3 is TGCGCCAGCAGCGTGAGTCAGGGGGCGCACACTGAAGCTTTCTTT.

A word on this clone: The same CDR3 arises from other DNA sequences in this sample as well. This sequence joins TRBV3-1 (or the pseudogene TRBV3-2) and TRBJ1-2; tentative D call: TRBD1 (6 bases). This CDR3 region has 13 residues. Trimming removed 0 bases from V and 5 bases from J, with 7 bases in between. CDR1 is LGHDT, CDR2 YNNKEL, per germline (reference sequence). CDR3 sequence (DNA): TGTGCCAGCAGCCAAGAGGGGGCGTATGGCTACACCTTC. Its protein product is CASSQEGAYGYTF.

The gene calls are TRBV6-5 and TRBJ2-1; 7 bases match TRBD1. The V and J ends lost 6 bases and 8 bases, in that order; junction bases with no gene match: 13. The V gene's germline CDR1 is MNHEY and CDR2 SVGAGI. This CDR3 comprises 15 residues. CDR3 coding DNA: TGTGCCAGCAGCCGACGAAGACAGGGCTTGGATGAGCAGTTCTTC. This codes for CASSRRRQGLDEQFF.

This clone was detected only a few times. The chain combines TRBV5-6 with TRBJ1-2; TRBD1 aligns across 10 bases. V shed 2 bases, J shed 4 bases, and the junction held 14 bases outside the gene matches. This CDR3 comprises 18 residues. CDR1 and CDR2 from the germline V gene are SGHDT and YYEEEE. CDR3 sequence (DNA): TGTGCCAGCAGCTTTATTATGGGGACAGGGGCTATCAGCTATGGCTACACCTTC. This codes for CASSFIMGTGAISYGYTF.